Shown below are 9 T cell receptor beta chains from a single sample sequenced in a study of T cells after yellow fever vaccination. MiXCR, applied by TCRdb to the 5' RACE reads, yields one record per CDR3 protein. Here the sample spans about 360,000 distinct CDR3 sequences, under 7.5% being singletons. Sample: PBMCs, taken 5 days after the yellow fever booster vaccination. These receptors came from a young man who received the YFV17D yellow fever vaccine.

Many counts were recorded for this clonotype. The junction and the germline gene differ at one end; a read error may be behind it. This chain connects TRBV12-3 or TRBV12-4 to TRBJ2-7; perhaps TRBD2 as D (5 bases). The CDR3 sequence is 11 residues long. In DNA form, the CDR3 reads TGTGCCAGCAGTTTGAGAGGGTCGATTGACTTC. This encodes CASSLRGSIDF.

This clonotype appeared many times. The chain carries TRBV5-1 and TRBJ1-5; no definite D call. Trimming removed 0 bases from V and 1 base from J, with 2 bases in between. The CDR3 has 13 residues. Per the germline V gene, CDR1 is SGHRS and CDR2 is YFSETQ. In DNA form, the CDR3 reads TGCGCCAGCAGCTTGGACAGCAATCAGCCCCAGCATTTT. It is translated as CASSLDSNQPQHF.

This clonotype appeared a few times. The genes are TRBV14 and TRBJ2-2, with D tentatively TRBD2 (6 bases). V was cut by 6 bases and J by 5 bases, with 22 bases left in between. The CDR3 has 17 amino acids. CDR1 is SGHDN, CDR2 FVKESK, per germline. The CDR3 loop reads CASSSLASRSRTGELFF. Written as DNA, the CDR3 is TGTGCCAGCAGTAGCCTAGCGAGCCGAAGTCGGACCGGGGAGCTGTTTTTT.

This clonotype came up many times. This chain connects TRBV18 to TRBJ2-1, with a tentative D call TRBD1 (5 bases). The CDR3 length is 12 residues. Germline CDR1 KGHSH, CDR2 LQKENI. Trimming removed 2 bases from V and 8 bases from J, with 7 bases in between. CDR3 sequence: CASSPGADEQFF. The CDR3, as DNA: TGTGCCAGCTCACCAGGGGCTGATGAGCAGTTCTTC. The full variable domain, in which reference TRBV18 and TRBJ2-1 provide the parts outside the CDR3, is NAGVMQNPRHLVRRRGQEARLRCSPMKGHSHVYWYRQLPEEGLKFMVYLQKENIIDESGMPKERFSAEFPKEGPSILRIQQVVRGDSAAYFCASSPGADEQFFGPGTRLTVL.

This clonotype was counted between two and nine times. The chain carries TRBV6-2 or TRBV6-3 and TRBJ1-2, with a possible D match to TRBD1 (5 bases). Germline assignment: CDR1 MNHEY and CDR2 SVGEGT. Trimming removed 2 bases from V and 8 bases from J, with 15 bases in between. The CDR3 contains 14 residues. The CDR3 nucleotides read TGTGCCAGCAGTTACAACACAGGATCGCGCGGCTACACCTTC. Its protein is CASSYNTGSRGYTF.

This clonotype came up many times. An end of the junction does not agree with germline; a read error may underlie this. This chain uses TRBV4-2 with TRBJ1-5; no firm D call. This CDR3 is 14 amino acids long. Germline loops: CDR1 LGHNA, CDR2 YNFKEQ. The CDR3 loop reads CASSQSDSNQPQHF. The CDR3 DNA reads TGTGCCAGTAGCCAGTCAGATAGCAATCAGCCCCAGCATTTT.

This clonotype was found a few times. CDR3 loop: CSARGLADNTDTQYF. Written as DNA, the CDR3 is TGCAGTGCTAGAGGACTAGCGGATAACACAGATACGCAGTATTTT. The chain joins TRBV20-1 to TRBJ2-3; 9 nucleotides line up with TRBD2. The germline V gene has CDR1 DFQATT and CDR2 SNEGSKA (reference sequence). The CDR3 consists of 15 residues. V lost 1 base to trimming and J lost 2 bases; unmatched junction nucleotides: 4.

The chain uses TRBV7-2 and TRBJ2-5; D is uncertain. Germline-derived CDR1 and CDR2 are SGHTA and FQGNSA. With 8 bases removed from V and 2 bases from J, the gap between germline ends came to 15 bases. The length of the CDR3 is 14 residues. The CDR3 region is CASVLSRAQETQYF. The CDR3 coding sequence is TGTGCCAGCGTACTCTCTAGAGCTCAAGAGACCCAGTACTTC.

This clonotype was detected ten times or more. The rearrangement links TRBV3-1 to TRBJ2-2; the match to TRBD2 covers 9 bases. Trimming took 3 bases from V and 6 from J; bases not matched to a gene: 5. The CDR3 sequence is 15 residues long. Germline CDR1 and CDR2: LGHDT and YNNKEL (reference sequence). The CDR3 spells CASSHLAGSAGELFF. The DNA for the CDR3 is TGTGCCAGCAGCCACCTAGCGGGAAGCGCCGGGGAGCTGTTTTTT.